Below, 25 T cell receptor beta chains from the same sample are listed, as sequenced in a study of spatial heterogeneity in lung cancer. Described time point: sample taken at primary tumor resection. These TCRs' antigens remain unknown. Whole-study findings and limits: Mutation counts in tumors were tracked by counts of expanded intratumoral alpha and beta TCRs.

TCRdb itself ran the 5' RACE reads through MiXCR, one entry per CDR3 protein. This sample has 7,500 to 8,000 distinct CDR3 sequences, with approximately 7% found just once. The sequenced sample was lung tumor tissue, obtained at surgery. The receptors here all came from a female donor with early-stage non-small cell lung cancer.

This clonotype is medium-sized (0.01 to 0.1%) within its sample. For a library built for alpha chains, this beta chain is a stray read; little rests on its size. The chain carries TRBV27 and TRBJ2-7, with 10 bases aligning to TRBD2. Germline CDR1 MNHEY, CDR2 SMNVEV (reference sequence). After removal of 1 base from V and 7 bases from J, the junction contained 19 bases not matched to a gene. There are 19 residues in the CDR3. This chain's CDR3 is CASSLWGTGGLADPREQYF. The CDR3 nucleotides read TGTGCCAGCAGTTTATGGGGGACAGGAGGACTAGCGGACCCTAGGGAGCAGTACTTC.

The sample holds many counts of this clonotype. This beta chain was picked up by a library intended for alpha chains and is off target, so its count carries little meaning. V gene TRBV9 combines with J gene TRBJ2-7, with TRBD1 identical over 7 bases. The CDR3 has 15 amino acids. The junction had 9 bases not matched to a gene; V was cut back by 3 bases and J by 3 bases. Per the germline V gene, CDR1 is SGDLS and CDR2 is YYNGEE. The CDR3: CASSDGTDLVYEQYF. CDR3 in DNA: TGTGCCAGCAGCGACGGGACAGATCTTGTCTACGAGCAGTACTTC.

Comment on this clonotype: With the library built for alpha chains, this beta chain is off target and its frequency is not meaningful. In nucleotides, the CDR3 is TGTGCCAGCACCTGGCAGGGGGCGAGCGAGCAGTACTTC. It is translated as CASTWQGASEQYF. This rearrangement joins TRBV5-6 to TRBJ2-7, with 8 bases that match TRBD1. J gave up 6 bases and V 6 bases, and 8 bases lay outside the gene matches. From germline, CDR1 is SGHDT and CDR2 YYEEEE. CDR3 length equals 13 residues.

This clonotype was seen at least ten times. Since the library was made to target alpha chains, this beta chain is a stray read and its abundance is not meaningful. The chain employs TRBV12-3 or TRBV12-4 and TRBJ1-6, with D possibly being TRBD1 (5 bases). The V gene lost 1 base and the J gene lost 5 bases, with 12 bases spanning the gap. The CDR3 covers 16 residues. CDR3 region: CASSLGGGGNNSPLHF. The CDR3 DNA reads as TGTGCCAGCAGTTTAGGAGGCGGGGGGAATAATTCACCCCTCCACTTT.

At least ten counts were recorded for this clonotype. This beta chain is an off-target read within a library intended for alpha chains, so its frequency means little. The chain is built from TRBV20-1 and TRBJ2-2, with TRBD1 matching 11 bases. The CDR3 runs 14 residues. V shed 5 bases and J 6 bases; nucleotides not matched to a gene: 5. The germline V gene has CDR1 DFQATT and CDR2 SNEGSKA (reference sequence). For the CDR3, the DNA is TGCAGTGCTCGGACAGGGGGCATGGCCGGGGAGCTGTTTTTT. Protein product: CSARTGGMAGELFF.

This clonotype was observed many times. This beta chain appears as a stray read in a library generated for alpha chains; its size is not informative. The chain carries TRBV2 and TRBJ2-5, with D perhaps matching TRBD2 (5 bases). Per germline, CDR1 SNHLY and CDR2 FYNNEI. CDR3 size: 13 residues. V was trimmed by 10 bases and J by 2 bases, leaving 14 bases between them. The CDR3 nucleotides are TGTGCCATCCGCCGGGGTTTACAAGAGACCCAGTACTTC. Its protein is CAIRRGLQETQYF.

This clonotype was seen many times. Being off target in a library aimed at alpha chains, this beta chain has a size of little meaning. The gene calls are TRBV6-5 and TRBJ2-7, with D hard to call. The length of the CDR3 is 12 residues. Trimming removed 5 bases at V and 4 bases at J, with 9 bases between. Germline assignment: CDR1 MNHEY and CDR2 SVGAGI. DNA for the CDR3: TGTGCCAGCAGTCAGACGGGTTACGAGCAGTACTTC. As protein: CASSQTGYEQYF.

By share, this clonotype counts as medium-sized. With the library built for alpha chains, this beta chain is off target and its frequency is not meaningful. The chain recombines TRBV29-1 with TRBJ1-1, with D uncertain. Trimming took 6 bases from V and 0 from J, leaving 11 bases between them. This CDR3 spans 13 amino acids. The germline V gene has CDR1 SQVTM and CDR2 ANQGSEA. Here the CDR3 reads CSVLRAVNTEAFF. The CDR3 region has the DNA TGCAGCGTCCTCCGGGCGGTGAACACTGAAGCTTTCTTT.

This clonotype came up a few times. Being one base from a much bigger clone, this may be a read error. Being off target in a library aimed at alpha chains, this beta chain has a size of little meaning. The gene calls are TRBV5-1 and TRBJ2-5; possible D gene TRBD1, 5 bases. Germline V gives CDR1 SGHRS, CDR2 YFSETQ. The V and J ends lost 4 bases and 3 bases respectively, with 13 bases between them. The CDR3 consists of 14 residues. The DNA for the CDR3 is TGCGCCAGCAGCATTGACCAAGGGGAAGAGACCCAGTACTTC. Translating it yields CASSIDQGEETQYF.

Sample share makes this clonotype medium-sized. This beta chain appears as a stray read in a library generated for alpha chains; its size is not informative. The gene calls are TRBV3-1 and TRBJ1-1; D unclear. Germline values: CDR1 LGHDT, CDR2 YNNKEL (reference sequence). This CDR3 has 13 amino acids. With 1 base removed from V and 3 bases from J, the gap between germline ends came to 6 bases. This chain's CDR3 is CASSQVPDTEAFF. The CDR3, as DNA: TGTGCCAGCAGCCAAGTTCCGGACACTGAAGCTTTCTTT. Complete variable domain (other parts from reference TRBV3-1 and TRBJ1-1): DTAVSQTPKYLVTQMGNDKSIKCEQNLGHDTMYWYKQDSKKFLKIMFSYNNKELIINETVPNRFSPKSPDKAHLNLHINSLELGDSAVYFCASSQVPDTEAFFGQGTRLTVV.

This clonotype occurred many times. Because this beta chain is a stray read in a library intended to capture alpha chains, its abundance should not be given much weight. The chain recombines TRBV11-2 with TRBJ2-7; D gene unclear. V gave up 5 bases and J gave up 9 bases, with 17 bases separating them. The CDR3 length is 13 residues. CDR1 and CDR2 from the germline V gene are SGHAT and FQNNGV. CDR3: CASSHTWEIRQYF. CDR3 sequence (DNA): TGTGCCAGCAGCCATACCTGGGAAATAAGGCAGTACTTC.

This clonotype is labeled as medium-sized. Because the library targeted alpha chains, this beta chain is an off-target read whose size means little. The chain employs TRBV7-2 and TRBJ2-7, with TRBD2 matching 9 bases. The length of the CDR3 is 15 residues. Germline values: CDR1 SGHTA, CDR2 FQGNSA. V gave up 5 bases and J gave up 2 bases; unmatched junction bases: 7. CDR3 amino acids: CASSRGLASTYEQYF. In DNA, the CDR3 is TGTGCCAGCAGCCGCGGACTAGCGTCTACCTACGAGCAGTACTTC.

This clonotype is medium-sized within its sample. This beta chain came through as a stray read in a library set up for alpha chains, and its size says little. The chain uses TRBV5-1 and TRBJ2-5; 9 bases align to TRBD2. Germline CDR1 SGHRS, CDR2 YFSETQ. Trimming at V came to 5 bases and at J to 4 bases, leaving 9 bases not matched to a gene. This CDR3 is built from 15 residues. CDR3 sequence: CASRAEGGRGETQYF. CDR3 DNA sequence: TGCGCCAGCAGAGCGGAGGGCGGGAGGGGAGAGACCCAGTACTTC.

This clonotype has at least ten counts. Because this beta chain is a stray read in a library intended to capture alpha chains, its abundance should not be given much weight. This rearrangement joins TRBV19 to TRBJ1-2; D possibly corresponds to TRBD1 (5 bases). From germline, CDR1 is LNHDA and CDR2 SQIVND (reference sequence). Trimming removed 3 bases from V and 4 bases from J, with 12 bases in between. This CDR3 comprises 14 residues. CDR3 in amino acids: CASSMFQGGYGYTF. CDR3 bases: TGTGCCAGTAGTATGTTTCAGGGAGGCTATGGCTACACCTTC.

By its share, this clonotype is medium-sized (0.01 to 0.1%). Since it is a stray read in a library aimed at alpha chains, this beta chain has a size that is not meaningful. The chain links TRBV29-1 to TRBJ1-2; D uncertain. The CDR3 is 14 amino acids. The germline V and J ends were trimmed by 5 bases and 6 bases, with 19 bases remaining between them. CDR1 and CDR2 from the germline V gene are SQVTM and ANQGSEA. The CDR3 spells CSVRIGGPRNGYTF. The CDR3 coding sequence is TGCAGCGTTAGGATTGGCGGACCCAGGAATGGCTACACCTTC.

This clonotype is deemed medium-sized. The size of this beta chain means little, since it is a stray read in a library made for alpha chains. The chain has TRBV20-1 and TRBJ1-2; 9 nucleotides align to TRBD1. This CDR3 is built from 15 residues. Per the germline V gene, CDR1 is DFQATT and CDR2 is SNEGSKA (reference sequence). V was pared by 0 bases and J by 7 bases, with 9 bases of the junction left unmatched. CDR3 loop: CSARDLLQGAFGYTF. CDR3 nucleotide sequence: TGCAGTGCTAGAGATCTCCTACAGGGGGCTTTTGGCTACACCTTC.

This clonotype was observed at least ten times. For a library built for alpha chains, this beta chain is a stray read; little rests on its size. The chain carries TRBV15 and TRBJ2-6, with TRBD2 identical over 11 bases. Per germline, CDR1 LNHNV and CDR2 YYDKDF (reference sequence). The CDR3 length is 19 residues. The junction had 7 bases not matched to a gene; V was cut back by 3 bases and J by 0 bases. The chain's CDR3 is CATSSATSGSSSGANVLTF. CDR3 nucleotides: TGTGCCACCAGCAGTGCAACTAGCGGGAGTAGCTCTGGGGCCAACGTCCTGACTTTC.

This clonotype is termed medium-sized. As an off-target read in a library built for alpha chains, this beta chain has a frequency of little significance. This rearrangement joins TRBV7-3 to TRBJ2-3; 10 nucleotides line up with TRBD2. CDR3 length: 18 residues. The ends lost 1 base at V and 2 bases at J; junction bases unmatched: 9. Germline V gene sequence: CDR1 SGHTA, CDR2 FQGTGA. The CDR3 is CASSLNPFSGRITDTQYF. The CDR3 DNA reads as TGTGCCAGCAGCTTAAACCCTTTTAGCGGGAGGATCACAGATACGCAGTATTTT.

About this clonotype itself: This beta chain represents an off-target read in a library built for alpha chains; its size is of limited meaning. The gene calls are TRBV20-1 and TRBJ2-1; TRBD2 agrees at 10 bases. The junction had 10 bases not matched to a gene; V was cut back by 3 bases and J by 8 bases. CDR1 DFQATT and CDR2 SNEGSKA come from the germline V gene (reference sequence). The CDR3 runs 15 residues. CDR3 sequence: CSASPVGLAGDEQFF. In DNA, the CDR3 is TGCAGTGCTAGCCCGGTCGGCCTAGCGGGAGATGAGCAGTTCTTC.

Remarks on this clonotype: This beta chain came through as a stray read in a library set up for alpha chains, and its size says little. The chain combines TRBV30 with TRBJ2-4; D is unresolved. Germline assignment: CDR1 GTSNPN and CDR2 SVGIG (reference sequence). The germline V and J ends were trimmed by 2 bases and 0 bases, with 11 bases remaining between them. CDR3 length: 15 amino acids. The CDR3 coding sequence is TGTGCCTGGAGTTCCCTCATGGGAGCCAAAAACATTCAGTACTTC. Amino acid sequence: CAWSSLMGAKNIQYF.

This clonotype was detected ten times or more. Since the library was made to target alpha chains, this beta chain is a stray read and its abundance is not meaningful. The CDR3: CASSFQTSGEETQYF. The CDR3 coding sequence is TGTGCCAGCAGTTTCCAGACTAGCGGGGAAGAGACCCAGTACTTC. This chain connects TRBV28 to TRBJ2-5; 11 bases line up with TRBD2. Unmatched junction bases numbered 3, after V lost 3 bases and J lost 3 bases. Per germline, CDR1 MDHEN and CDR2 SYDVKM. The CDR3 spans 15 residues. The whole variable domain, filled in from reference TRBV28 and TRBJ2-5, reads DVKVTQSSRYLVKRTGEKVFLECVQDMDHENMFWYRQDPGLGLRLIYFSYDVKMKEKGDIPEGYSVSREKKERFSLILESASTNQTSMYLCASSFQTSGEETQYFGPGTRLLVL.

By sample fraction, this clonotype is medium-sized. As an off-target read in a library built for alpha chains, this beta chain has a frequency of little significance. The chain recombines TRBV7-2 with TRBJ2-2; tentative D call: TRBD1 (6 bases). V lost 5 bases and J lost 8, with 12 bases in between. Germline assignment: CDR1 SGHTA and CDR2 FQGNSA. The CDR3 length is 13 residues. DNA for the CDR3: TGTGCCAGCAGCCTAGGGACATCGGGGGAGCTGTTTTTT. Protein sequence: CASSLGTSGELFF.

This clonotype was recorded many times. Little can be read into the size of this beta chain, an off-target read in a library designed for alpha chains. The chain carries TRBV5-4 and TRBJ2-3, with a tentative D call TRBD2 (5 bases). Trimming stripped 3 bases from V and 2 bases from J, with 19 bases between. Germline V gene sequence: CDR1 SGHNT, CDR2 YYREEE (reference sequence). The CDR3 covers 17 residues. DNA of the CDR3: TGTGCCAGCAGCTCTAGCCCCCGAGAGGGCTCCACAGATACGCAGTATTTT. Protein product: CASSSSPREGSTDTQYF.

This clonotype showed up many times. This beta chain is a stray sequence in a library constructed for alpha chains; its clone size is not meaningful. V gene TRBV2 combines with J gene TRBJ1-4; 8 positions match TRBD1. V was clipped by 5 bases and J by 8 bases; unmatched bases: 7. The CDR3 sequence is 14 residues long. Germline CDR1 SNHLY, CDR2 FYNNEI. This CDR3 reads CASSTQGAFEKLFF. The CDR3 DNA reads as TGTGCCAGCAGTACCCAGGGGGCATTCGAAAAACTGTTTTTT.

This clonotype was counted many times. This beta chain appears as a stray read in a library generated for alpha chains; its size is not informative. DNA of the CDR3: TGTGCCAGCACCGGGACAGGCCGATACACAGATACGCAGTATTTT. This gives the protein CASTGTGRYTDTQYF. The genes are TRBV6-1 and TRBJ2-3; 8 bases agree with TRBD1. In germline, CDR1 is MNHNS, CDR2 SASEGT. CDR3 size: 15 residues. With 7 bases clipped from V and 2 bases from J, the junction kept 8 bases outside the gene matches.